The clone carrying this T cell receptor beta chain came up once. Antigen: not known. Profiles of TCR beta VDJ and CDR3 were generated from a genomic DNA template. TCRdb passed the reads through MiXCR, listing each CDR3 protein once. The sample consists of 120,000 or so distinct CDR3 sequences, more than 40% of them appearing once. The data were obtained in a study of CD8+CD57+ T cells in acquired aplastic anemia. Whole-study context: Each DNA sample taken from sorted CD4+ and CD8+ cells came to 3.2 ug on average. Healthy donors gave 10 million or so reads on average for CD4+ cells.

V lost 2 bases, J lost 4 bases, and 17 bases lay in between. The germline gives CDR1 PRHDT, CDR2 FYEKMQ (reference sequence). This CDR3 has 17 amino acids. Study outcomes and limitations: Any difference that existed in CD8+ Simpson's diversity between patients and controls was not significant. Twenty-nine CD8+ CDR3 sequences were shared between patients and controls.

J is TRBJ2-2 and V is TRBV13; D call uncertain. This TCR derives from a human donor in good health, serving as a control. The sample comprised sorted CD4+, CD8+, or CD8+CD57+ T cells (not recorded which) from PBMCs. The CDR3, as DNA: TGTGCCAGCAGCTTAAAAGGGCCTCCTTTAGGCACCGGGGAGCTGTTTTTT. Its protein product is CASSLKGPPLGTGELFF.